This TCR beta chain was observed in a study of CD8+ T cells in alopecia areata. CDR3 size: 15 residues. Trimming removed 6 bases at V and 0 bases at J, with 9 bases between. CDR1 is MNHNY and CDR2 is SVGAGI in the germline V gene (reference sequence). cDNA serving as the sequencing template came from extracted, reverse transcribed RNA. TCRdb keeps only in-frame clones here, not all; method: immunoSEQ multiplex PCR. Among just over 150,000 clones listed, less than 65% were seen once. The sequences come from CD8+ T cells sorted from blood, collected at week 0. The rearrangement links TRBV6-6 to TRBJ2-6; no clear D gene. The receptor comes from a human donor with alopecia areata. The CDR3 coding sequence is TGTGCCAGCAGGCAAGACAACTCTGGGGCCAACGTCCTGACTTTC. Translated: CASRQDNSGANVLTF.